Below are 32 T cell receptor beta chains sequenced from a single sample in a study of blood T cell repertoires in COVID-19. Method: immunoSEQ multiplex PCR; TCRdb's copy keeps in-frame clones and lacks some. This sample yields around 200,000 clones, of which about 86% are seen a single time; around 20% belongs to the top ten. Sequenced: peripheral blood. The source of these receptors is a man aged 65-85 years with active or convalescent COVID-19.

CDR3 nucleotide sequence: TGTGCCAGCAGTTACCGTAGGGGGCGAGGGGAAAAACTGTTTTTT. It specifies CASSYRRGRGEKLFF. V and J are TRBV6-5 and TRBJ1-4, with 7 bases identical to TRBD1. V gave up 2 bases and J gave up 8 bases; unmatched junction bases: 8. The CDR3 has 15 amino acids. CDR1 and CDR2 (germline): MNHEY, SVGAGI.

V gene TRBV11-2 combines with J gene TRBJ2-2, with D perhaps matching TRBD1 (6 bases). The CDR3 covers 15 residues. The germline CDR1 and CDR2 sequences are SGHAT and FQNNGV. Trimming cost V 5 bases and J 0 bases, with 10 bases left between them. The CDR3: CASSQDRPNTGELFF. For the CDR3, the DNA is TGTGCCAGCAGCCAAGACAGGCCGAACACCGGGGAGCTGTTTTTT.

This rearrangement joins TRBV10-2 to TRBJ1-5, with a possible D match to TRBD1 (6 bases). V dropped 4 bases and J dropped 0 bases, with 10 bases sitting between them. Germline CDR1 reads WSHSY; CDR2 reads SAAADI. The CDR3 extends over 15 amino acids. The chain's CDR3 is CASSGGPDSNQPQHF. For the CDR3, the DNA is TGCGCCAGCAGTGGGGGGCCTGATAGCAATCAGCCCCAGCATTTT.

V is TRBV28 and J is TRBJ1-3, with D tentatively TRBD1 (6 bases). V shed 0 bases and J shed 5 bases, with 17 bases lying between them. Per the germline V gene, CDR1 is MDHEN and CDR2 is SYDVKM. The CDR3 covers 17 residues. CDR3 coding DNA: TGTGCCAGCAGTTTATGGGGGGCCAGGGGACAACGAAACACCATATATTTT. Translating it yields CASSLWGARGQRNTIYF.

V gene TRBV18 combines with J gene TRBJ2-7; 7 nucleotides agree with TRBD1. The germline CDR1 and CDR2 sequences are KGHSH and LQKENI. The V gene end was trimmed by 1 base and the J gene end by 3 bases; junction bases not matched to a gene: 15. CDR3 length: 18 amino acids. In DNA form, the CDR3 reads TGTGCCAGCTCACCACAAGATTCATACGGACAGGACGGCTACGAGCAGTACTTC. Protein: CASSPQDSYGQDGYEQYF.

The DNA for the CDR3 is TGTGCCTGGAGTGCTAGCGACCGGGACGGCGGCTACACCTTC. It yields the protein CAWSASDRDGGYTF. J is TRBJ1-2 and V is TRBV30; D is perhaps TRBD1 (5 bases). CDR3 size: 14 residues. V shed 1 base and J shed 8 bases, with 17 bases lying between them. CDR1 and CDR2 (germline): GTSNPN, SVGIG (reference sequence).

This sequence joins TRBV7-2 and TRBJ2-5; no clear D. The germline V gene has CDR1 SGHTA and CDR2 FQGNSA. V lost 2 bases and J lost 1, with 5 bases in between. The CDR3 extends over 13 amino acids. CDR3 bases: TGTGCCAGCAGCTTAATCAGCCAAGAGACCCAGTACTTC. It encodes CASSLISQETQYF. Variable domain in full (rest from reference TRBV7-2 and TRBJ2-5): GAGVSQSPSNKVTEKGKDVELRCDPISGHTALYWYRQSLGQGLEFLIYFQGNSAPDKSGLPSDRFSAERTGGSVSTLTIQRTQQEDSAVYLCASSLISQETQYFGPGTRLLVL.

CDR3 amino acids: CASSFEDSTEKLFF. Written as DNA, the CDR3 is TGCGCCAGCAGCTTCGAGGATTCGACGGAAAAACTGTTTTTT. The V gene is TRBV5-1, the J gene TRBJ1-4; D is undetermined. Germline loops: CDR1 SGHRS, CDR2 YFSETQ. Trimming took off 2 bases at V and 8 bases at J, with 13 bases between the two ends. The CDR3 runs 14 residues.

This clone was counted once. The V and J genes are TRBV19 and TRBJ2-1, with 7 bases identical to TRBD2. Germline values: CDR1 LNHDA, CDR2 SQIVND (reference sequence). With 8 bases clipped from V and 1 base from J, the junction kept 8 bases outside the gene matches. CDR3 length: 15 residues. The CDR3 sequence: CASLPTSRSYNEQFF. CDR3 nucleotide sequence: TGTGCCAGTCTTCCGACTAGCCGGTCCTACAATGAGCAGTTCTTC.

The genes are TRBV5-1 and TRBJ1-1; D uncertain. Per germline, CDR1 SGHRS and CDR2 YFSETQ. This CDR3 comprises 12 residues. Deletions cut 3 bases from V and 1 base from J, with 4 bases between. The CDR3: CASSYGNTEAFF. The DNA for the CDR3 is TGCGCCAGCAGCTACGGGAACACTGAAGCTTTCTTT. The full variable domain, rest sourced from reference TRBV5-1 and TRBJ1-1, is KAGVTQTPRYLIKTRGQQVTLSCSPISGHRSVSWYQQTPGQGLQFLFEYFSETQRNKGNFPGRFSGRQFSNSRSEMNVSTLELGDSALYLCASSYGNTEAFFGQGTRLTVV.

The chain links TRBV28 to TRBJ2-3, with D tentatively TRBD2 (5 bases). The CDR3 spans 14 residues. V lost 6 bases, J lost 2 bases, and 12 bases lay in between. CDR1 is MDHEN and CDR2 is SYDVKM in the germline V gene. CDR3 loop: CASRSLGVTDTQYF. CDR3 in DNA: TGTGCCAGCAGATCCCTCGGGGTCACAGATACGCAGTATTTT. Looking up the rest from reference TRBV28 and TRBJ2-3 gives the full variable domain: DVKVTQSSRYLVKRTGEKVFLECVQDMDHENMFWYRQDPGLGLRLIYFSYDVKMKEKGDIPEGYSVSREKKERFSLILESASTNQTSMYLCASRSLGVTDTQYFGPGTRLTVL.

This chain joins TRBV9 and TRBJ1-4; D might be TRBD1 (5 bases). The CDR3 length is 14 residues. Looked up from germline, CDR1 is SGDLS and CDR2 is YYNGEE. Trimming removed 3 bases at V and 4 bases at J, with 10 bases between. The CDR3 DNA reads as TGTGCCAGCAGCGAGACAGCCATTAATGAAAAACTGTTTTTT. Protein sequence: CASSETAINEKLFF.

The chain joins TRBV7-9 to TRBJ1-4; tentative D call: TRBD1 (6 bases). Germline CDR1 is SEHNR and CDR2 is FQNEAQ (reference sequence). This CDR3 region has 15 residues. V dropped 5 bases and J dropped 5 bases, with 15 bases sitting between them. CDR3 region: CASSQIGQPNEKLFF. Written as DNA, the CDR3 is TGTGCCAGCAGCCAGATCGGACAGCCAAATGAAAAACTGTTTTTT.

The chain uses TRBV4-1 and TRBJ1-1; 11 bases are shared with TRBD1. V was pared by 4 bases and J by 2 bases, with 3 bases of the junction left unmatched. From germline, CDR1 is MGHRA and CDR2 YSYEKL. The CDR3 sequence is 15 residues long. CDR3 DNA: TGCGCCAGCAGCCCAAGGACAGGGGGCAACACTGAAGCTTTCTTT. It yields the protein CASSPRTGGNTEAFF.

The chain employs TRBV29-1 and TRBJ1-1; D is perhaps TRBD1 (5 bases). The CDR3 consists of 13 residues. Germline CDR1 reads SQVTM; CDR2 reads ANQGSEA. Trimming removed 6 bases at V and 6 bases at J, with 17 bases between. DNA of the CDR3: TGCAGCGTCAACGGGGGGGTGGAAGCTGAAGCTTTCTTT. Protein: CSVNGGVEAEAFF.

The CDR3 here is CASSSHRESNQPQHF. CDR3 sequence (DNA): TGTGCCAGCAGCTCCCACAGGGAAAGCAATCAGCCCCAGCATTTT. The chain uses TRBV7-2 and TRBJ1-5; D perhaps matches TRBD1 (6 bases). The CDR3 length is 15 residues. Trimming removed 4 bases at V and 1 base at J, with 11 bases between. The V gene's germline CDR1 is SGHTA and CDR2 FQGNSA.

J is TRBJ1-5 and V is TRBV28; D remains ambiguous. Germline V gene sequence: CDR1 MDHEN, CDR2 SYDVKM. Trimming stripped 2 bases from V and 3 bases from J, with 8 bases between. The CDR3 is made up of 14 amino acids. The CDR3 reads CASSLNPTNQPQHF. CDR3 coding DNA: TGTGCCAGCAGTTTAAATCCTACCAATCAGCCCCAGCATTTT.

This rearrangement joins TRBV25-1 to TRBJ2-1, with D maybe TRBD1 (6 bases). Germline V CDR1 and CDR2: MGHDK, SYGVNS. This CDR3 comprises 16 residues. The V and J ends lost 8 bases and 1 base respectively, with 18 bases between them. CDR3 residues: CASGGPGSGSYNEQFF. The CDR3 nucleotides read TGTGCCAGCGGGGGCCCGGGGAGCGGATCCTACAATGAGCAGTTCTTC. Full variable domain (rest looked up from reference TRBV25-1 and TRBJ2-1): EADIYQTPRYLVIGTGKKITLECSQTMGHDKMYWYQQDPGMELHLIHYSYGVNSTEKGDLSSESTVSRIRTEHFPLTLESARPSHTSQYLCASGGPGSGSYNEQFFGPGTRLTVL.

V gene TRBV6-6 combines with J gene TRBJ1-4; TRBD1 agrees at 7 bases. J gave up 7 bases and V 5 bases, and 22 bases lay outside the gene matches. Germline V gene data show CDR1 as MNHNY and CDR2 as SVGAGI (reference sequence). This CDR3 region has 19 residues. CDR3 nucleotides: TGTGCCAGCAGTCGCCCCCCCGGACAGGTTGAAGGTTCGGTTGAAAAACTGTTTTTT. It yields the protein CASSRPPGQVEGSVEKLFF.

The chain carries TRBV6-1 and TRBJ1-5; 7 positions agree with TRBD1. Germline values: CDR1 MNHNS, CDR2 SASEGT. The CDR3 runs to 15 residues. J gave up 3 bases and V 2 bases, and 4 bases lay outside the gene matches. CDR3 protein: CASSEPGQINQPQHF. The DNA of the CDR3 is TGTGCCAGCAGTGAACCGGGACAGATCAATCAGCCCCAGCATTTT.

In its sample, this clone was seen once. The V call is TRBV15, the J call TRBJ1-5; D is ambiguous. The CDR3 runs to 16 residues. Looked up from germline, CDR1 is LNHNV and CDR2 is YYDKDF (reference sequence). V shed 3 bases and J shed 3 bases, with 15 bases lying between them. CDR3 DNA: TGTGCCACCAGCAGGTCGAGAGGGAGCCCCAATCAGCCCCAGCATTTT. Translating it yields CATSRSRGSPNQPQHF.

The V gene is TRBV12-5, the J gene TRBJ1-4; 9 positions agree with TRBD1. The CDR3 runs to 16 residues. With 4 bases clipped from V and 4 bases from J, the junction kept 7 bases outside the gene matches. CDR1 and CDR2 (germline): LGHNT, FRNRAP. The chain's CDR3 is CASGSGQGGGNEKLFF. In DNA, the CDR3 is TGTGCTAGTGGTTCGGGACAGGGTGGTGGTAATGAAAAACTGTTTTTT.

V usage is TRBV5-5 and J usage is TRBJ2-7; D is possibly TRBD1 (6 bases). The CDR3 consists of 15 residues. Germline V gene data show CDR1 as SGHKS and CDR2 as YYEKEE (reference sequence). The V gene lost 5 bases and the J gene lost 0 bases, with 15 bases spanning the gap. CDR3 nucleotides: TGTGCCAGCAGACCCCAGGGGTCAAACTCCTACGAGCAGTACTTC. Its protein product is CASRPQGSNSYEQYF. Full variable domain (missing parts from reference TRBV5-5 and TRBJ2-7): DAGVTQSPTHLIKTRGQQVTLRCSPISGHKSVSWYQQVLGQGPQFIFQYYEKEERGRGNFPDRFSARQFPNYSSELNVNALLLGDSALYLCASRPQGSNSYEQYFGPGTRLTVT.

V usage is TRBV2 and J usage is TRBJ2-3, with D possibly being TRBD1 (6 bases). Germline V gene data show CDR1 as SNHLY and CDR2 as FYNNEI. This CDR3 is 15 amino acids long. Between the trimmed V and J ends, which lost 7 bases and 1 base, there was a span of 15 bases. CDR3 nucleotides: TGTGCCAGCACCTCCACAGGGTCAGGCACAGATACGCAGTATTTT. It is translated as CASTSTGSGTDTQYF.

In the case of this clone: Other DNA sequences within the sample encode an identical CDR3. The gene calls are TRBV9 and TRBJ2-5; D is ambiguous. Germline loops: CDR1 SGDLS, CDR2 YYNGEE. Trimming shortened V by 0 bases and J by 4 bases, and 10 bases separated the two germline ends. This CDR3 region has 14 residues. The CDR3 region is CASSVGQAGETQYF. CDR3 sequence (DNA): TGTGCCAGCAGCGTAGGTCAGGCAGGAGAGACCCAGTACTTC. Combining the CDR3 with reference TRBV9 and TRBJ2-5 gives the whole variable domain DSGVTQTPKHLITATGQRVTLRCSPRSGDLSVYWYQQSLDQGLQFLIQYYNGEERAKGNILERFSAQQFPDLHSELNLSSLELGDSALYFCASSVGQAGETQYFGPGTRLLVL.

The chain couples TRBV7-8 to TRBJ2-1; 7 positions agree with TRBD2. J was trimmed by 0 bases and V by 5 bases; bases with no gene match: 10. Germline-derived CDR1 and CDR2 are SGHVS and FQNEAQ. The CDR3 consists of 17 residues. The CDR3: CASSPYLLADSYNEQFF. The CDR3 coding sequence is TGTGCCAGCAGCCCGTACCTTCTAGCGGACTCCTACAATGAGCAGTTCTTC.

This clone was seen once. The V gene is TRBV19, the J gene TRBJ1-5; no firm D call. The germline V gene encodes CDR1 LNHDA and CDR2 SQIVND (reference sequence). The V end lost 5 bases, the J end lost 1 base, and 9 bases lay between the germline ends. This CDR3 is 14 amino acids long. The DNA for the CDR3 is TGTGCCAGTAGTCGGGGTTCGAGCAATCAGCCCCAGCATTTT. It translates to CASSRGSSNQPQHF.

This clone was seen a handful of times. This chain uses TRBV11-1 with TRBJ2-3; 7 bases agree with TRBD2. V shed 5 bases and J 6 bases; nucleotides not matched to a gene: 8. This CDR3 spans 14 amino acids. Per germline, CDR1 SGHAT and CDR2 FQDESV (reference sequence). CDR3 in DNA: TGTGCCAGCAGCGCACGGGGGGTGGTTGATACGCAGTATTTT. Its translation is CASSARGVVDTQYF.

The chain couples TRBV28 to TRBJ1-5; no clear D. CDR1 and CDR2 (germline): MDHEN, SYDVKM. The CDR3 consists of 13 residues. Between the trimmed V and J ends, which lost 5 bases and 3 bases, there was a span of 8 bases. The CDR3 sequence is CASSRRLNQPQHF. CDR3 sequence (DNA): TGTGCCAGCAGTAGGCGGCTCAATCAGCCCCAGCATTTT.

Here the CDR3 DNA reads TGCGCCAGCACCGATCGGACTAGCGACGGCGGGGAGCTGTTTTTT. Protein sequence: CASTDRTSDGGELFF. The gene calls are TRBV10-2 and TRBJ2-2; 9 nucleotides align to TRBD2. CDR3 length equals 15 residues. The V segment lost 7 bases and the J segment 7 bases; nucleotides outside the gene matches: 10. CDR1 is WSHSY, CDR2 SAAADI, per germline.

The chain recombines TRBV7-8 with TRBJ1-5, with TRBD1 as a possible D gene (6 bases). V lost 2 bases to trimming and J lost 4 bases, with 12 bases between them. The CDR3 loop spans 15 amino acids. CDR1 and CDR2 from the germline V gene are SGHVS and FQNEAQ. The CDR3 region has the DNA TGTGCCAGCAGCTTAAGGGACACAAAAAATCAGCCCCAGCATTTT. It specifies CASSLRDTKNQPQHF.

This chain uses TRBV7-9 with TRBJ2-7; D is possibly TRBD1 (5 bases). Germline V gene lookup returns CDR1 SEHNR and CDR2 FQNEAQ (reference sequence). CDR3 length equals 15 residues. The V end was cut by 1 base, the J end by 2 bases, with 12 bases between. This CDR3 is CASSLGTKTAYEQYF. The CDR3 nucleotides read TGTGCCAGCAGCTTAGGGACAAAAACGGCCTACGAGCAGTACTTC.